This TCR beta chain was sequenced in a study of T-cell reconstitution after alpha-beta-depleted transplantation in children. This clonotype was recorded a few times. Its antigen is still unknown. Study results and limitations: Surviving recipient T cells and thymic progenitors produced the high day-60 TCRbeta diversity seen in some patients. By one year post-transplant, T-cell counts and diversity largely arose from T cells that were newly produced. About two months after transplant, alpha-beta T cells reportedly came from several hundred expanded graft clones.

The germline V gene has CDR1 SGHRS and CDR2 YFSETQ. The V end was cut by 4 bases, the J end by 3 bases, with 11 bases between. CDR3 size: 14 residues. Molecular barcoding with unique molecular identifiers was used for the TCRbeta library. MiXCR, applied by TCRdb to the PCR reads, yields one record per CDR3 protein. This table has 900,000 or so distinct CDR3 sequences, 15% to 20% appearing once. This sequence was found in a male patient younger than 18 who had a stem cell transplant for acute lymphoblastic leukemia, so the T cells may come from the graft donor. Sequences were derived from PBMCs, mostly from graft donor cells, sampled 360 days after TCRalphabeta/CD19-depleted stem cell transplant. V gene TRBV5-1 combines with J gene TRBJ2-1, with D maybe TRBD2 (6 bases). The CDR3 spells CASSDGTHYNEQFF. The DNA of the CDR3 is TGCGCCAGCAGCGACGGGACTCACTACAATGAGCAGTTCTTC.